Included here is one TCR beta chain sequence, with context. The antigen it recognizes is unknown. It has no much larger one-base neighbor in the sample; base qualities were not kept. This record belongs to a study of blood T cell repertoires in COVID-19 (dated by TCRdb to between 2020 and 2021). Regarding the research as a whole: Samples from collaborators originated in the United States, Italy and Spain and spanned both the acute and convalescent phases of COVID-19. The prospective study material was composed of cDNA or gDNA derived from T cells, B-cell-depleted T cells, or PBMCs. The dataset comprised deeply sampled blood TCRbeta repertoires from subjects exposed to, actively infected with, or recovered from COVID-19. The repertoires were released in a freely available public database intended as a resource for research on the immune response to SARS-CoV-2. Samples were obtained from the ongoing ImmuneRACE study (first 160 participants) and from approximately 1,200 subjects provided by 6 global collaborators. A de-identified subject ID, COVID-19 status, age in years and sex were almost always included in the sample metadata. HLA class I and class II types, where available, came from metadata supplied by the sample provider rather than from assay-based typing. The investigation overall reported the following: How much clinical and demographic metadata was included differed by source and by participant, and the metadata was provided uncurated.

CDR1 and CDR2 are drawn from the germline V gene: MDHEN, SYDVKM. Unmatched junction bases come to 5, with V trimmed by 1 base and J by 3 bases. The CDR3 starts with the cysteine, ends with the phenylalanine, and has 15 residues. Just CDR3 DNA is preserved here, 45 bases in frame from base 1. The immunoSEQ Assay, a bias-controlled multiplex PCR, was used to amplify TCRbeta CDR3 regions from genomic DNA. The original methods were these. Within the assay, amplification of reference gene primers was used to estimate how many nucleated cells each sample contained. To quantify the absolute abundance of each unique TCRbeta CDR3 rearrangement, sequence reads were collapsed and filtered. For each sample, productive Simpson clonality was calculated by taking the square root of Simpson's diversity index across productive rearrangements. TCRdb provides this immuneACCESS table in a form limited to in-frame rearrangements. Some clones are lacking; in checked studies, under half of them reflect an unresolved V gene, and why the rest are absent is not known. D and trimming were read from the DNA, whereas the V and J calls and clone size are those reported in that table. For this sample the table gives about 250,000 clones, of which less than 85% were detected only once. The ten largest make up roughly 4.6% of the sample.

Collaborating institutions collected whole blood in K2EDTA tubes following their own protocols. Collaborator samples were shipped for TCRbeta analysis as frozen whole blood, isolated PBMCs, or DNA extracted from either sample type. Sequencing was done on a sample of peripheral blood. The V gene is TRBV28 and the J gene is TRBJ2-7, with 8 bases aligning to TRBD1. The sequence was collected from a woman older than 75 with active or convalescent COVID-19. The CDR3 region: CASSLSGRGLYEQYF. The DNA reads TGTGCCAGCAGTTTATCGGGCAGGGGGCTCTACGAGCAGTACTTC.